This note documents a single T cell receptor (beta chain) sequence. Data came from immunoSEQ multiplex PCR; TCRdb stores just in-frame clones and leaves some out. There are some 130,000 clones in the sample; around nine tenths occur only once, and 2% to 3% lies in the top ten. This sample is drawn from a study of control samples from healthy donors and cancer patients. The V end was cut by 4 bases, the J end by 4 bases, with 13 bases between. Germline CDR1 GTSNPN, CDR2 SVGIG (reference sequence). The CDR3 has 13 residues. This chain links TRBV30 with TRBJ1-2, with D maybe TRBD1 (5 bases). Source material: blood. The receptor was isolated from a man aged 35 to 55 in good health. The chain's CDR3 is CAWKGQPFYGYTF. CDR3 DNA sequence: TGTGCCTGGAAGGGGCAGCCTTTCTATGGCTACACCTTC.